This T cell receptor (beta chain) derives from a study of blood T cell repertoires in COVID-19 (TCRdb year 2020). Regarding the complete study: Collaborator samples came from the United States, Italy and Spain and covered acute and convalescent phases of COVID-19. The prospective study material was composed of cDNA or gDNA derived from T cells, B-cell-depleted T cells, or PBMCs. The dataset comprised deeply sampled blood TCRbeta repertoires from subjects exposed to, actively infected with, or recovered from COVID-19. The repertoires were made available in a free public database intended to serve as a resource for research on the immune response to SARS-CoV-2. The samples were drawn from two sources: the first 160 participants of the ongoing ImmuneRACE study, and fewer than 1,500 subjects contributed by 6 global collaborators. Nearly every sample came with metadata listing a de-identified subject ID, COVID-19 status, age in years and sex. Where available, HLA class I and class II types were obtained from metadata supplied by the sample provider rather than from assay-based typing. Study-wide findings and limitations: How much clinical and demographic metadata was included differed by source and by participant, and the metadata was provided uncurated.

TCRbeta CDR3 regions were amplified from genomic DNA using the immunoSEQ Assay, a bias-controlled multiplex PCR. Processing in the source paper ran as follows. Within the assay, amplification of reference gene primers was used to estimate how many nucleated cells each sample contained. To quantify the absolute abundance of each unique TCRbeta CDR3 rearrangement, sequence reads were collapsed and filtered. For each sample, productive Simpson clonality was calculated as the square root of Simpson's diversity index across productive rearrangements. The immuneACCESS repertoire file appears here via TCRdb, limited to in-frame rearrangements. These files lack a portion of the clones; in checked studies, under half of the deficit traces to unresolved V genes, and the cause of the others is not known. The V and J calls and the clone size are those of that table, but D and trimming were determined from the DNA. The sample contains about 210,000 clones, approximately 90% of them found a single time. The ten largest clonotypes hold 1.2% of the sample.

Of note for this clone: Its recognized antigen is unknown. Per-base quality was not reported, and no clone a single base away is much larger than it.

The CDR3 goes from the cysteine to the phenylalanine over 19 residues. Solely the CDR3 DNA is kept, with 57 bases framed from the first base. Enrolling through a virtual design, the prospective study's participants ranged in age from roughly 18 to 90 years and lived across about two dozen United States geographic areas. Cohort assignment in the prospective study relied on participant-reported clinical history from a screening survey and a study questionnaire. Recovered participants in ImmuneRACE Cohort 3 were defined by two consecutive negative NP/OP PCR tests, clearance by a healthcare professional, or resolution of symptoms. Each participant in the prospective study had whole blood, serum and a nasopharyngeal or oropharyngeal swab collected by mobile phlebotomists. Prospective study participants could optionally give additional blood draws and questionnaires over an approximately 2-month period. Blood samples from the prospective study were shipped frozen or at room temperature prior to DNA extraction.

The sample comprised PBMCs or T cells enriched from blood (not recorded which). The clonotype originates from a man aged 30-40 years who had recovered from COVID-19. The chain uses TRBV21-1 and TRBJ2-5; the tabulated D call, TRBD1, remains unverified against the DNA. TRBV21-1 is a pseudogene segment. The CDR3 region has the sequence CASTQGSGQGADNQETQYF. The sequence in DNA is TGTGCCAGCACCCAAGGATCGGGACAGGGGGCTGACAACCAAGAGACCCAGTACTTC.